The 21 T cell receptor beta chains presented below share a single source sample, sequenced in a study of control samples from healthy donors and cancer patients. Some clones are missing from TCRdb's copy, which holds only in-frame ones; the method was immunoSEQ multiplex PCR. The profile shows 100,000 to 150,000 clones, approximately 90% of them singletons. Sequencing used blood. These TCRs come from a man younger than 35 in good health.

The rearrangement links TRBV6-5 to TRBJ1-3; 7 bases match TRBD1. CDR3 length: 14 amino acids. With 6 bases clipped from V and 2 bases from J, the junction kept 4 bases outside the gene matches. Germline CDR1 MNHEY, CDR2 SVGAGI. The CDR3 loop reads CASRTGTAGNTIYF. The CDR3 nucleotides are TGTGCCAGCAGGACCGGGACAGCTGGAAACACCATATATTTT.

This chain joins TRBV30 and TRBJ1-5; no reliable D call. This CDR3 contains 13 residues. Germline V lookup: CDR1 GTSNPN, CDR2 SVGIG (reference sequence). V was trimmed by 4 bases and J by 2 bases, leaving 9 bases between them. Written as DNA, the CDR3 is TGTGCCTGGACTTTGGGCGGCAATCAGCCCCAGCATTTT. Its protein is CAWTLGGNQPQHF.

This chain uses TRBV23-1 with TRBJ1-6; a weak D match, TRBD1 (5 bases). Being an ORF, TRBV23-1 has a function that is uncertain. The V end was cut by 8 bases, the J end by 3 bases, with 11 bases between. This CDR3 region has 14 residues. This chain's CDR3 is CASGAGLYNSPLHF. As DNA, the CDR3 is TGCGCCAGCGGAGCGGGACTCTATAATTCACCCCTCCACTTT.

The rearrangement links TRBV11-3 to TRBJ1-3; D possibly corresponds to TRBD1 (5 bases). V gave up 1 base and J gave up 4 bases, with 20 bases separating them. CDR1 and CDR2 from the germline V gene are SGHNT and YENEEA. This CDR3 spans 18 amino acids. The CDR3 nucleotides are TGTGCCAGCAGCTTAGCCCTGGTGTTAGGGGATCCAGGAAACACCATATATTTT. This sequence encodes CASSLALVLGDPGNTIYF.

This clone was recorded a few times. The chain is built from TRBV28 and TRBJ1-1, with TRBD1 identical over 9 bases. The J segment lost 11 bases and the V segment lost 3 bases, leaving 10 bases of the junction unmatched. Germline-derived CDR1 and CDR2 are MDHEN and SYDVKM. The CDR3 totals 14 residues. CDR3 nucleotide sequence: TGTGCCAGCAGTTTCTCGGACAGGGGCCTCGGGGCTTTCTTT. Its protein product is CASSFSDRGLGAFF.

This clone was seen a few times. Distinct nucleotide sequences in the sample also encode this CDR3. V gene TRBV3-1 (or the pseudogene TRBV3-2) combines with J gene TRBJ1-5, with a weak D call TRBD1 (6 bases). CDR3 length: 14 amino acids. With 0 bases removed from V and 4 bases from J, the gap between germline ends came to 7 bases. Germline CDR1 and CDR2: LGHDT and YNNKEL (reference sequence). CDR3 DNA sequence: TGTGCCAGCAGCCAAGAAGGGGGTAATCAGCCCCAGCATTTT. Translating gives CASSQEGGNQPQHF.

The chain uses TRBV28 and TRBJ1-5; the D is unclear. The CDR3 has 13 amino acids. Germline loops: CDR1 MDHEN, CDR2 SYDVKM. V dropped 6 bases and J dropped 7 bases, with 13 bases sitting between them. This CDR3 is CASSPPGFQPQHF. CDR3 sequence (DNA): TGTGCCAGCAGCCCCCCGGGGTTCCAGCCCCAGCATTTT.

The gene calls are TRBV7-9 and TRBJ1-5, with a weak D call TRBD1 (5 bases). Germline V gives CDR1 SEHNR, CDR2 FQNEAQ (reference sequence). The CDR3 has 14 residues. V was cut by 7 bases and J by 3 bases, with 13 bases left in between. CDR3 amino acids: CASIPARVNQPQHF. The CDR3 DNA is TGTGCCAGCATCCCTGCCAGGGTCAATCAGCCCCAGCATTTT.

This clone was detected a few times. At one end the junction does not follow the germline gene, possibly because of a read error. The gene calls are TRBV5-6 and TRBJ1-2, with 7 bases lining up with TRBD1. Per germline, CDR1 SGHDT and CDR2 YYEEEE. The CDR3 has 11 amino acids. CDR3 region: CASSDRDLEFF. The CDR3 DNA sequence: TGTGCCAGCAGCGACAGGGACCTAGAGTTCTTC.

The rearrangement links TRBV5-3 to TRBJ1-1, with D tentatively TRBD1 (6 bases). TRBV5-3 is noted as an ORF with a role that remains uncertain. This CDR3 spans 16 amino acids. Trimming cost V 4 bases and J 4 bases, with 20 bases left between them. CDR3 amino acids: CARSISPFVGGTEAFF. In DNA, the CDR3 is TGTGCCAGAAGCATTTCGCCGTTCGTAGGGGGCACTGAAGCTTTCTTT.

This clone has only one observation. The gene calls are TRBV19 and TRBJ2-5; 14 bases fit TRBD2. V lost 1 base and J lost 5; bases outside the gene matches: 12. CDR1 is LNHDA, CDR2 SQIVND, per germline (reference sequence). The CDR3 totals 19 residues. The CDR3 here is CASSIGGGLAGVLGETQYF. The CDR3 DNA sequence: TGTGCCAGTAGTATAGGGGGGGGACTAGCGGGAGTTCTTGGGGAGACCCAGTACTTC.

The chain combines TRBV29-1 with TRBJ2-1, with D perhaps matching TRBD2 (5 bases). Germline lookup yields CDR1 SQVTM and CDR2 ANQGSEA. Trimming removed 1 base from V and 4 bases from J, with 11 bases in between. The CDR3 totals 14 residues. Written as DNA, the CDR3 is TGCAGCGTTGAAGCCCGAGGACTTTACAATGAGCAGTTCTTC. It is translated as CSVEARGLYNEQFF.

The CDR3 here is CASSASPVLISSINQPQHF. DNA for the CDR3: TGTGCCAGCAGCGCTTCCCCGGTTCTGATTTCCTCTATCAATCAGCCCCAGCATTTT. The V call is TRBV6-2 or TRBV6-3, the J call TRBJ1-5; no clear D. This CDR3 region has 19 residues. V was trimmed by 6 bases and J by 3 bases, leaving 27 bases between them. Germline CDR1 MNHEY, CDR2 SVGEGT.

The chain links TRBV7-3 to TRBJ2-2; D is possibly TRBD1 (6 bases). V lost 5 bases and J lost 2, with 15 bases in between. The V gene's germline CDR1 is SGHTA and CDR2 FQGTGA. This CDR3 has 16 amino acids. CDR3 in DNA: TGTGCCAGCAGCCCCTACTGGACAGAAAACACCGGGGAGCTGTTTTTT. Protein sequence: CASSPYWTENTGELFF.

This chain joins TRBV5-8 and TRBJ2-2; D remains ambiguous. V was pared by 2 bases and J by 7 bases, with 12 bases between. CDR3 length: 14 amino acids. Looked up from germline, CDR1 is SGHTS and CDR2 is YDEGEE. As DNA, the CDR3 is TGTGCCAGCAGCTTCGAAGGGCGCGACGGGGAGCTGTTTTTT. Translation gives CASSFEGRDGELFF.

The rearrangement joins TRBV19 to TRBJ1-1; possible D gene TRBD1, 6 bases. The CDR3 length is 14 residues. Trimming cost V 7 bases and J 1 base, with 13 bases left between them. Germline CDR1 is LNHDA and CDR2 is SQIVND (reference sequence). The CDR3 here is CASNTRDKNTEAFF. The CDR3 nucleotides read TGTGCCAGTAATACCCGGGACAAGAACACTGAAGCTTTCTTT.

V usage is TRBV27 and J usage is TRBJ2-7; unclear D gene. Germline CDR1 is MNHEY and CDR2 is SMNVEV (reference sequence). CDR3 length: 9 amino acids. The V gene lost 11 bases and the J gene lost 3 bases, with 5 bases spanning the gap. The DNA of the CDR3 is TGTGCCCGCTTCTACGAGCAGTACGTC. Its translation is CARFYEQYV.

V usage is TRBV5-1 and J usage is TRBJ2-1; D possibly corresponds to TRBD2 (6 bases). CDR3 length equals 14 residues. Germline loops: CDR1 SGHRS, CDR2 YFSETQ. Trimming took off 1 base at V and 4 bases at J, with 9 bases between the two ends. The CDR3 here is CASSLMGGYNEQFF. Here the CDR3 DNA reads TGCGCCAGCAGCTTGATGGGGGGATACAATGAGCAGTTCTTC.

This sequence joins TRBV5-1 and TRBJ2-3; 9 bases fit TRBD2. The CDR3 loop spans 14 amino acids. The junction had 5 bases not matched to a gene; V was cut back by 3 bases and J by 6 bases. Germline values: CDR1 SGHRS, CDR2 YFSETQ. CDR3: CASSYGTSSDTQYF. CDR3 DNA: TGCGCCAGCAGCTACGGGACTAGCAGCGATACGCAGTATTTT. Full variable domain (outside the CDR3, taken from reference TRBV5-1 and TRBJ2-3): KAGVTQTPRYLIKTRGQQVTLSCSPISGHRSVSWYQQTPGQGLQFLFEYFSETQRNKGNFPGRFSGRQFSNSRSEMNVSTLELGDSALYLCASSYGTSSDTQYFGPGTRLTVL.

The chain is built from TRBV7-2 and TRBJ2-5; 8 bases are shared with TRBD1. The V gene's germline CDR1 is SGHTA and CDR2 FQGNSA. The CDR3 totals 14 residues. The trim removed 4 bases at V and 4 bases at J, leaving 5 bases unmatched. CDR3 region: CASSSPTGGETQYF. The CDR3 coding sequence is TGTGCCAGCAGCTCCCCTACAGGGGGAGAGACCCAGTACTTC. The whole variable domain, filled in from reference TRBV7-2 and TRBJ2-5, reads GAGVSQSPSNKVTEKGKDVELRCDPISGHTALYWYRQSLGQGLEFLIYFQGNSAPDKSGLPSDRFSAERTGGSVSTLTIQRTQQEDSAVYLCASSSPTGGETQYFGPGTRLLVL.

The chain has TRBV11-2 and TRBJ2-7, with D perhaps TRBD2 (5 bases). V lost 1 base and J lost 2, with 9 bases in between. The CDR3 sequence is 14 residues long. Germline CDR1 is SGHAT and CDR2 is FQNNGV. CDR3 region: CASSLGPGTYEQYV. CDR3 nucleotide sequence: TGTGCCAGCAGCTTAGGACCGGGGACCTACGAGCAGTACGTC.